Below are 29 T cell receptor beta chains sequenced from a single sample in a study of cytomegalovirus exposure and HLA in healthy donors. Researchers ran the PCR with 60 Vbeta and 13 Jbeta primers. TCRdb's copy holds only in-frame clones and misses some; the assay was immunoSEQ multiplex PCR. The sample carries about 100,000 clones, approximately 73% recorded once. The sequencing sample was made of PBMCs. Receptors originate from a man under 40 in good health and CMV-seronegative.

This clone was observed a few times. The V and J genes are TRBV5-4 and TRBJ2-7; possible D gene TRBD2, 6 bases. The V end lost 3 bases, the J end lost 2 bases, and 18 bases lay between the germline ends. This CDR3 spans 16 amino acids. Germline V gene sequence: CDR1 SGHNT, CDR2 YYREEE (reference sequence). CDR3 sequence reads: CASSSSQRALPYEQYF. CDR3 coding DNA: TGTGCCAGCAGCTCAAGTCAGCGGGCCCTACCCTACGAGCAGTACTTC.

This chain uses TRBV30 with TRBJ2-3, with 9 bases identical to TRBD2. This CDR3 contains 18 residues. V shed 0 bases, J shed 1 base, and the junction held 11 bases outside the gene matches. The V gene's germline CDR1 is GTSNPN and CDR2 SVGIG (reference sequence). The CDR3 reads CAWSVLGGRARGTDTQYF. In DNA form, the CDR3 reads TGTGCCTGGAGTGTACTGGGCGGGAGGGCCCGCGGCACAGATACGCAGTATTTT.

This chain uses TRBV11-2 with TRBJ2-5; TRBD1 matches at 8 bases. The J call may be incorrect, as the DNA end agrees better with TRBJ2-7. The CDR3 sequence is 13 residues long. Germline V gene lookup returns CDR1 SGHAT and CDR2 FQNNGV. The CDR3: CASSPGQGGEQYF. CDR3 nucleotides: TGTGCCAGCAGCCCCGGACAGGGCGGCGAGCAGTACTTC.

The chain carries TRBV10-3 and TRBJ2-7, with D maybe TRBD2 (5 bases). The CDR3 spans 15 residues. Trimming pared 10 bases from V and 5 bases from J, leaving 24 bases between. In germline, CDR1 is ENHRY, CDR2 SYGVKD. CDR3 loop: CATQGRGALADEQYF. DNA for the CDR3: TGTGCCACCCAAGGCCGGGGAGCACTGGCGGACGAGCAGTACTTC.

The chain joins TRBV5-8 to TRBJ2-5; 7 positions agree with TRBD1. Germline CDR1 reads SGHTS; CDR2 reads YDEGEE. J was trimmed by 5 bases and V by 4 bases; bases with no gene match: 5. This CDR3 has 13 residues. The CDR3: CASSLTGVETQYF. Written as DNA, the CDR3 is TGTGCCAGCAGCCTAACAGGGGTGGAGACCCAGTACTTC.

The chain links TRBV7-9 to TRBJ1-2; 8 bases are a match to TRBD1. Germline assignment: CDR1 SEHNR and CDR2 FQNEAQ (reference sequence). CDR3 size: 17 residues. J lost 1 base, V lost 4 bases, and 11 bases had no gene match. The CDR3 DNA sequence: TGTGCCAGCAGCTACCGTCGGCAGGGGGCTATTAACTATGGCTACACCTTC. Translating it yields CASSYRRQGAINYGYTF. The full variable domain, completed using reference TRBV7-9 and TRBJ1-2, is DTGVSQNPRHKITKRGQNVTFRCDPISEHNRLYWYRQTLGQGPEFLTYFQNEAQLEKSRLLSDRFSAERPKGSFSTLEIQRTEQGDSAMYLCASSYRRQGAINYGYTFGSGTRLTVV.

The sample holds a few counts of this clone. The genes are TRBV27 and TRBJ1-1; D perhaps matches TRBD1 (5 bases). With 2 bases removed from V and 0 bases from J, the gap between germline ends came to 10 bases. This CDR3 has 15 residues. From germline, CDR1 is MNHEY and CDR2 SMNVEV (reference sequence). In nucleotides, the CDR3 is TGTGCCAGCAGTTTAGGGGGGGGGATGAACACTGAAGCTTTCTTT. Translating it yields CASSLGGGMNTEAFF.

The CDR3 nucleotides read TGTGCCAGCAGTTGGACAGGGGATTTCAACAATGAGCAGTTCTTC. Amino acids: CASSWTGDFNNEQFF. The V and J genes are TRBV28 and TRBJ2-1; 9 bases are a match to TRBD1. After removal of 4 bases from V and 5 bases from J, the junction contained 6 bases not matched to a gene. The germline V gene encodes CDR1 MDHEN and CDR2 SYDVKM. There are 15 residues in the CDR3.

CDR3 in amino acids: CASSPTEQETQYF. The CDR3 nucleotides read TGTGCCAGCAGCCCGACAGAACAAGAGACCCAGTACTTC. The chain recombines TRBV11-2 with TRBJ2-5; TRBD1 is a possible D gene (5 bases). Trimming took 5 bases from V and 2 from J, leaving 9 bases between them. Per the germline V gene, CDR1 is SGHAT and CDR2 is FQNNGV. The CDR3 runs 13 residues.

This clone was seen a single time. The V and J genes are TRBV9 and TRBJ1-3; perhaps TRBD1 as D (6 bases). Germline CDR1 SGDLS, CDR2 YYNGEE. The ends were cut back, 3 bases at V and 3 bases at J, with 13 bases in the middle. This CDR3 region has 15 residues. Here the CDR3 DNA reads TGTGCCAGCAGCGAACTACAGGGAGTTGGAAACACCATATATTTT. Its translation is CASSELQGVGNTIYF.

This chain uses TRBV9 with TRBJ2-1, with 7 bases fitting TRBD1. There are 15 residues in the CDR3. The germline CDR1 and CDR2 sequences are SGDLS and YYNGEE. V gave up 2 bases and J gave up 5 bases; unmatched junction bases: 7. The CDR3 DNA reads TGTGCCAGCAGCGTTTTAGGGGGCGCGCACAATGAGCAGTTCTTC. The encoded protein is CASSVLGGAHNEQFF. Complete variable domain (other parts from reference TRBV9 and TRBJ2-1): DSGVTQTPKHLITATGQRVTLRCSPRSGDLSVYWYQQSLDQGLQFLIQYYNGEERAKGNILERFSAQQFPDLHSELNLSSLELGDSALYFCASSVLGGAHNEQFFGPGTRLTVL.

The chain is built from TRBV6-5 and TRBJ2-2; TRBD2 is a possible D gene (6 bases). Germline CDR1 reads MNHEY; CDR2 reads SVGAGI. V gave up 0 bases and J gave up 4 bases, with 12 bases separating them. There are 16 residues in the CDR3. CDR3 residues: CASSYSPSGFTGELFF. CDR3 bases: TGTGCCAGCAGTTACTCCCCCAGCGGGTTCACCGGGGAGCTGTTTTTT.

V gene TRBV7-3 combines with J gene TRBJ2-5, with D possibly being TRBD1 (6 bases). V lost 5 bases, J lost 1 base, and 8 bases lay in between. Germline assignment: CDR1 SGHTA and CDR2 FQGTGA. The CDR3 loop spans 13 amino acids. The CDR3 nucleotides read TGTGCCAGCAGCCGAGGGGGCCAAGAGACCCAGTACTTC. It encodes CASSRGGQETQYF.

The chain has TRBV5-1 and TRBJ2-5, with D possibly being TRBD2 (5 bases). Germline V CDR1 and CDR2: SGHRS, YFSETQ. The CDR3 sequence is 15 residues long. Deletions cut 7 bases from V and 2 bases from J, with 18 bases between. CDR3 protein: CASHDMGAAQETQYF. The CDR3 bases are TGCGCCAGCCACGATATGGGAGCAGCTCAAGAGACCCAGTACTTC.

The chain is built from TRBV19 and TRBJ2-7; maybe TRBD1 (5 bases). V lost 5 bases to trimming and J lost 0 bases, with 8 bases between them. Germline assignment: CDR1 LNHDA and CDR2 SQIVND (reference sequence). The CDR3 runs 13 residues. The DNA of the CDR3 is TGTGCCAGTAGTCAGACAGCCTCCTACGAGCAGTACTTC. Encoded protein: CASSQTASYEQYF.

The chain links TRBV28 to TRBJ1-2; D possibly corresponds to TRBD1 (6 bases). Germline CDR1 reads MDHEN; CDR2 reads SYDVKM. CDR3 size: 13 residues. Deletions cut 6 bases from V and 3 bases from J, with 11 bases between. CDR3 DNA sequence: TGTGCCAGCAGCCTGGGGGCGGACTATGGCTACACCTTC. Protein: CASSLGADYGYTF.

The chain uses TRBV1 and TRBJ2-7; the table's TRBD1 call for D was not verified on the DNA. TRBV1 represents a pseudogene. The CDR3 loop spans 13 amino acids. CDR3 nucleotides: TGCACGATTTCGACAGGGGCCAACTACGAGCAGTACTTC. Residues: CTISTGANYEQYF.

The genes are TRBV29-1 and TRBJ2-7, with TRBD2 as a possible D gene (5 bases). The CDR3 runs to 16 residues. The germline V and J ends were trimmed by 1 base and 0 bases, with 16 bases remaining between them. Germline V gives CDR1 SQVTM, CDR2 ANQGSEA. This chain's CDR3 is CSVEAPRRRSSYEQYF. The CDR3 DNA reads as TGCAGCGTTGAAGCGCCCCGCAGGAGGAGCTCCTACGAGCAGTACTTC.

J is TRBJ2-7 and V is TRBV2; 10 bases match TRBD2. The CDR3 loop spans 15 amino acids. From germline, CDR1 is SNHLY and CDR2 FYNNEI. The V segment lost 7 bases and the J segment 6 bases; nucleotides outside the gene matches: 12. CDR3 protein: CASNWVAGGSSEQYF. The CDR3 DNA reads TGTGCCAGCAACTGGGTAGCGGGAGGTTCGAGCGAGCAGTACTTC.

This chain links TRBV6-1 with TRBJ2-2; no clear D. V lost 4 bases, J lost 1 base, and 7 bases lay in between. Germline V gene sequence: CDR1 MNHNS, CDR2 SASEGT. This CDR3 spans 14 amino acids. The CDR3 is CASSVTGNTGELFF. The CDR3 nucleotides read TGTGCCAGCAGTGTTACTGGGAACACCGGGGAGCTGTTTTTT.

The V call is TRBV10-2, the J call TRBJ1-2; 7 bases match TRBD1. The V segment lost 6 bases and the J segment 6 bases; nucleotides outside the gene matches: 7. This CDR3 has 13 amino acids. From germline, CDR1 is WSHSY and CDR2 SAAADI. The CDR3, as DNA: TGCGCCAGCAGCCACGACAGGGAGGATGGCTACACCTTC. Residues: CASSHDREDGYTF.

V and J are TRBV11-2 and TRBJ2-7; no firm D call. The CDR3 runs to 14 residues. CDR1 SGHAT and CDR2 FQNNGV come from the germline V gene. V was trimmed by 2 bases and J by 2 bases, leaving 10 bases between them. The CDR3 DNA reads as TGTGCCAGCAGCTTACAGGCGCCCGCCTACGAGCAGTACTTC. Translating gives CASSLQAPAYEQYF.

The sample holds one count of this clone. The CDR3 region is CATSGATLSSGNTIYF. As DNA, the CDR3 is TGTGCCACCAGCGGAGCGACATTAAGCTCTGGAAACACCATATATTTT. This sequence joins TRBV15 and TRBJ1-3; D is undetermined. With 5 bases removed from V and 0 bases from J, the gap between germline ends came to 14 bases. The CDR3 loop spans 16 amino acids. Looked up from germline, CDR1 is LNHNV and CDR2 is YYDKDF (reference sequence).

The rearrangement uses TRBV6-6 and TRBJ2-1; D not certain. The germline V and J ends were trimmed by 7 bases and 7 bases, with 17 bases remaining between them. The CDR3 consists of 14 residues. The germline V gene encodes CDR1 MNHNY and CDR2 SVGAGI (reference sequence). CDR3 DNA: TGTGCCAGCACGCACACTCGAACGGGTAATGAGCAGTTCTTC. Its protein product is CASTHTRTGNEQFF.

CDR3 sequence reads: CASSGGQGNYNEQFF. CDR3 DNA sequence: TGTGCCAGCAGTGGGGGACAGGGGAACTACAATGAGCAGTTCTTC. This chain links TRBV25-1 with TRBJ2-1; TRBD1 agrees at 10 bases. V lost 4 bases and J lost 3; bases outside the gene matches: 3. The CDR3 loop spans 15 amino acids. Germline CDR1 is MGHDK and CDR2 is SYGVNS.

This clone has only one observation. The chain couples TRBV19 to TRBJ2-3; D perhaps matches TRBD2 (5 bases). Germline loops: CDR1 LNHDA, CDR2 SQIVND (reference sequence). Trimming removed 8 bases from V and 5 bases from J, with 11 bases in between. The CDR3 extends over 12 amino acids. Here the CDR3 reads CASGLRRDTQYF. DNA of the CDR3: TGTGCCAGTGGACTGAGGAGAGATACGCAGTATTTT.

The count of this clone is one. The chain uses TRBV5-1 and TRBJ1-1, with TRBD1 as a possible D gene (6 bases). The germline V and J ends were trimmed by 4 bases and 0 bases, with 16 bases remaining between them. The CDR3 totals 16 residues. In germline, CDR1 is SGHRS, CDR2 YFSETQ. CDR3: CASSIITGTMNTEAFF. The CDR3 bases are TGCGCCAGCAGCATAATTACCGGGACAATGAACACTGAAGCTTTCTTT.

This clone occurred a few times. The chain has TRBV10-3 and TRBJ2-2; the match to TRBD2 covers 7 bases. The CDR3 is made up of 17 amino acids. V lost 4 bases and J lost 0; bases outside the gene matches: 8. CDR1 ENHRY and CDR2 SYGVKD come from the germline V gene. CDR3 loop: CAISGPDGGTNTGELFF. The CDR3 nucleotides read TGTGCCATCAGTGGGCCGGACGGGGGGACGAACACCGGGGAGCTGTTTTTT.

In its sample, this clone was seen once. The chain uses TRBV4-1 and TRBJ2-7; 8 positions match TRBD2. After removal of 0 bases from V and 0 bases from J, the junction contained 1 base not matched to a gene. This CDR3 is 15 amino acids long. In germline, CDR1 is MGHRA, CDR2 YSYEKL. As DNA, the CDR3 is TGCGCCAGCAGCCAAGATGCGGGGGGCTCCTACGAGCAGTACTTC. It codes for CASSQDAGGSYEQYF.